A single sample gave rise to the 13 T cell receptor beta chains below, sequenced in a study of blood T cell repertoires in COVID-19. Using immunoSEQ multiplex PCR, the repertoire was profiled, and TCRdb retains in-frame clones only, with some absent. The table includes 300,000 or so clones, roughly 90% detected once. The source material was PBMCs or T cells enriched from blood (not recorded which). These TCRs come from a man between 60 and 75 years old who had recovered from COVID-19.

The chain employs TRBV3-1 (or the pseudogene TRBV3-2) and TRBJ2-3; 10 bases are a match to TRBD2. J gave up 4 bases and V 4 bases, and 8 bases lay outside the gene matches. Germline CDR1 and CDR2: LGHDT and YNNKEL (reference sequence). The CDR3 spans 16 residues. In nucleotides, the CDR3 is TGTGCCAGCAGCCTCCAACTAGCGGGGTGGGCAGATACGCAGTATTTT. Its translation is CASSLQLAGWADTQYF.

This clone has only one observation. This sequence joins TRBV5-1 and TRBJ2-3; 8 positions agree with TRBD2. Per the germline V gene, CDR1 is SGHRS and CDR2 is YFSETQ. The CDR3 runs 17 residues. After removal of 0 bases from V and 0 bases from J, the junction contained 6 bases not matched to a gene. The chain's CDR3 is CASSLASSGASTDTQYF. The CDR3 nucleotides read TGCGCCAGCAGCTTGGCCAGTAGCGGGGCTAGCACAGATACGCAGTATTTT. The complete variable domain, with remaining parts taken from reference TRBV5-1 and TRBJ2-3, reads KAGVTQTPRYLIKTRGQQVTLSCSPISGHRSVSWYQQTPGQGLQFLFEYFSETQRNKGNFPGRFSGRQFSNSRSEMNVSTLELGDSALYLCASSLASSGASTDTQYFGPGTRLTVL.

The CDR3 here is CATSVLEGAEQFF. The CDR3 DNA is TGTGCCACCAGTGTCTTGGAGGGCGCTGAGCAGTTCTTC. J is TRBJ2-1 and V is TRBV24-1; TRBD2 might be the D (6 bases). CDR1 and CDR2 from the germline V gene are KGHDR and SFDVKD. Trimming cost V 5 bases and J 9 bases, with 13 bases left between them. The CDR3 is made up of 13 amino acids.

This chain links TRBV5-6 with TRBJ1-1; 10 bases are a match to TRBD1. V lost 4 bases, J lost 4 bases, and 4 bases stayed unmatched. The CDR3 totals 14 residues. Germline-derived CDR1 and CDR2 are SGHDT and YYEEEE. The CDR3 DNA reads as TGTGCCAGCAGCCCCGGGACAGGGGCCACTGAAGCTTTCTTT. Translating gives CASSPGTGATEAFF. Filled out from reference TRBV5-6 and TRBJ1-1, the complete variable domain reads DAGVTQSPTHLIKTRGQQVTLRCSPKSGHDTVSWYQQALGQGPQFIFQYYEEEERQRGNFPDRFSGHQFPNYSSELNVNALLLGDSALYLCASSPGTGATEAFFGQGTRLTVV.

The V gene is TRBV18, the J gene TRBJ2-1, with unresolved D. The CDR3 is 20 amino acids. CDR1 KGHSH and CDR2 LQKENI come from the germline V gene. V shed 3 bases and J shed 0 bases, with 24 bases lying between them. The CDR3 DNA follows: TGTGCCAGCTCACCGCGTCCTCCAAAAGCTGGGCTAAACTCCTACAATGAGCAGTTCTTC. Its protein is CASSPRPPKAGLNSYNEQFF.

This chain uses TRBV11-3 with TRBJ2-7, with D possibly matching TRBD1 (6 bases). V gave up 5 bases and J gave up 2 bases, with 16 bases separating them. Germline CDR1 reads SGHNT; CDR2 reads YENEEA. This CDR3 has 15 amino acids. CDR3 nucleotide sequence: TGTGCCAGCAGCCTTATGACAGGTTCTACCTACGAGCAGTACTTC. It codes for CASSLMTGSTYEQYF.

The chain has TRBV27 and TRBJ2-7; 9 nucleotides align to TRBD2. Per germline, CDR1 MNHEY and CDR2 SMNVEV (reference sequence). The CDR3 has 16 amino acids. J gave up 7 bases and V 3 bases, and 13 bases lay outside the gene matches. CDR3 coding DNA: TGTGCCAGCAGTTTGGGCGCTAGCGGGAACCTTGGAGAGCAGTACTTC. Translation: CASSLGASGNLGEQYF.

The chain carries TRBV30 and TRBJ2-2; no firm D call. The germline gives CDR1 GTSNPN, CDR2 SVGIG (reference sequence). V lost 3 bases, J lost 1 base, and 9 bases lay in between. The CDR3 sequence is 14 residues long. For the CDR3, the DNA is TGTGCCTGGAGCCCCTCCGTGAACACCGGGGAGCTGTTTTTT. Its protein is CAWSPSVNTGELFF.

The chain recombines TRBV10-3 with TRBJ2-1; 8 positions agree with TRBD2. J was trimmed by 4 bases and V by 0 bases; bases with no gene match: 2. The CDR3 is 15 amino acids. Germline V gene lookup returns CDR1 ENHRY and CDR2 SYGVKD. CDR3 DNA: TGTGCCATCAGTGAGTCTGGCGGGGGGTACAATGAGCAGTTCTTC. Encoded protein: CAISESGGGYNEQFF.

The CDR3 coding sequence is TGTGCCTGGAGTGCAGGCCCGGGACACCTAACTAGCGGGAGCTACTACGAGCAGTACTTC. The encoded protein is CAWSAGPGHLTSGSYYEQYF. V and J are TRBV30 and TRBJ2-7; TRBD2 matches at 11 bases. Germline V lookup: CDR1 GTSNPN, CDR2 SVGIG (reference sequence). This CDR3 has 20 residues. V was pared by 1 base and J by 3 bases, with 20 bases of the junction left unmatched.

The V and J genes are TRBV6-5 and TRBJ1-1; D gene ambiguous. Trimming pared 8 bases from V and 5 bases from J, leaving 18 bases between. Germline loops: CDR1 MNHEY, CDR2 SVGAGI. This CDR3 has 14 amino acids. CDR3 nucleotide sequence: TGTGCCAGCGGACTCGACTCCCCGGGTACTGAAGCTTTCTTT. Protein: CASGLDSPGTEAFF.

The chain couples TRBV5-1 to TRBJ1-1, with D possibly matching TRBD1 (6 bases). Germline V gene sequence: CDR1 SGHRS, CDR2 YFSETQ. With 4 bases removed from V and 6 bases from J, the gap between germline ends came to 16 bases. There are 14 residues in the CDR3. The CDR3 DNA sequence: TGCGCCAGCAGCCAGACAGGTCGGGTCTCTGAAGCTTTCTTT. This codes for CASSQTGRVSEAFF.

This chain connects TRBV11-1 to TRBJ1-1, with 7 positions matching TRBD1. V shed 5 bases and J 4 bases; nucleotides not matched to a gene: 10. Germline CDR1 SGHAT, CDR2 FQDESV (reference sequence). The CDR3 extends over 15 amino acids. CDR3 DNA sequence: TGTGCCAGCAGCAGAAGACAGGGTTGGGGCACTGAAGCTTTCTTT. It specifies CASSRRQGWGTEAFF.